Sequencing of this TCR beta chain was carried out in a study of blood T cell repertoires in COVID-19. During the 2 weeks before they entered the study, exposed participants had met someone with a PCR-confirmed or clinician-diagnosed COVID-19 case. The CDR3 extends over 14 amino acids. V was trimmed by 6 bases and J by 1 base, leaving 10 bases between them. CDR1 ENHRY and CDR2 SYGVKD come from the germline V gene. In the authors' methods: Using reference gene primer amplification, nucleated cell counts were estimated. Assay used: immunoSEQ multiplex PCR; TCRdb lists only in-frame clones, some missing. The D gene and trimming were derived from the DNA, and the V and J assignments and clone size from that table. The sample consists of roughly 270,000 clones, roughly 80% of them appearing once. This clone was detected only once.

The sample consisted of PBMCs or T cells enriched from blood (not recorded which). This TCR derives from a man in his forties or fifties who had been exposed to COVID-19. The gene calls are TRBV10-3 and TRBJ1-5; D is undetermined. CDR3 protein: CAISPTNSNQPQHF. CDR3 in DNA: TGTGCCATCAGCCCCACAAACAGCAATCAGCCCCAGCATTTT.